A single sample gave rise to the 3 T cell receptor beta chains below, sequenced in a study of blood T cell repertoires in COVID-19. Measured with immunoSEQ multiplex PCR; TCRdb has only the in-frame clones, and not every one. The profile shows about 280,000 clones, approximately 86% of them singletons. The specimen was peripheral blood. These receptors originate from a man aged 18 to 35 with active or convalescent COVID-19.

The chain uses TRBV12-5 and TRBJ1-1; D call uncertain. The CDR3 is 13 amino acids. The germline V and J ends were trimmed by 2 bases and 5 bases, with 9 bases remaining between them. Germline values: CDR1 LGHNT, CDR2 FRNRAP. The CDR3 sequence is CASGLSGNTEAFF. The DNA for the CDR3 is TGTGCTAGTGGTTTGTCGGGGAATACTGAAGCTTTCTTT.

The chain combines TRBV5-1 with TRBJ2-7; D possibly corresponds to TRBD1 (6 bases). The germline V gene has CDR1 SGHRS and CDR2 YFSETQ. Trimming cost V 4 bases and J 2 bases, with 13 bases left between them. This CDR3 spans 14 amino acids. CDR3 in DNA: TGCGCCAGCAGCCCATCACAGGGAACCTACGAGCAGTACTTC. Residues: CASSPSQGTYEQYF.

The chain has TRBV11-2 and TRBJ2-5; possibly TRBD1 for D (5 bases). This CDR3 has 14 residues. In germline, CDR1 is SGHAT, CDR2 FQNNGV. With 4 bases removed from V and 4 bases from J, the gap between germline ends came to 13 bases. The CDR3 nucleotides are TGTGCCAGCAGCTCCCCAAGGGGTGGAGAGACCCAGTACTTC. Encoded protein: CASSSPRGGETQYF.